Listed below are T cell receptor delta chains from one sample, sequenced in a study of fetal and pediatric gammadelta thymocytes. TCRdb processed the reads again with the CATT caller. The sample carries 1,500 to 2,000 delta-chain clones, 13% to 15% recorded once. Sequencing used Vgamma9Vdelta2 gamma-delta T cells from the thymus. All receptors come from a child who underwent cardiac surgery and was recorded as healthy. The CDR3 runs from the conserved cysteine through the conserved F or W. Fields, in order: J gene, D gene, CDR3 length, clone size, V gene, CDR3 protein, CDR3 DNA. D genes are given only for firm matches. Clone size is given for some rows only: seen once, a few or many times, or a class if the clone is expanded.

j_call: TRDJ1; d_call: TRDD3; cdr3_length: 17; clone_size: medium-sized; v_call: TRDV2; cdr3_aa: CACDTKTGGYGNDKLIF; cdr3_nt: TGTGCCTGTGACACGAAGACTGGGGGATACGGGAACGATAAACTCATCTTT
j_call: TRDJ1; d_call: TRDD3; cdr3_length: 15; clone_size: -; v_call: TRDV2; cdr3_aa: CACDTLGDLADKLIF; cdr3_nt: TGTGCCTGTGACACACTGGGGGACCTCGCCGATAAACTCATCTTT
j_call: TRDJ1; d_call: TRDD3; cdr3_length: 19; clone_size: medium-sized; v_call: TRDV2; cdr3_aa: CACDTLLLGDTRRTDKLIF; cdr3_nt: TGTGCCTGTGACACCCTTTTACTGGGGGATACGCGGCGCACCGATAAACTCATCTTT
j_call: TRDJ1; d_call: TRDD3; cdr3_length: 18; clone_size: medium-sized; v_call: TRDV2; cdr3_aa: CACAPRSRGGGSCGKLIF; cdr3_nt: TGTGCCTGTGCTCCTCGTTCCCGTGGTGGGGGATCATGCGGTAAACTCATCTTT
j_call: TRDJ1; d_call: TRDD3; cdr3_length: 21; clone_size: few; v_call: TRDV2; cdr3_aa: CACDKGKYWGTSITYTDKLIF; cdr3_nt: TGTGCCTGTGACAAGGGAAAATACTGGGGGACTTCCATCACGTACACCGATAAACTCATCTTT
j_call: TRDJ1; d_call: TRDD3; cdr3_length: 15; clone_size: large; v_call: TRDV2; cdr3_aa: CACDTGGGSGDKLIF; cdr3_nt: TGTGCCTGTGACACGGGCGGGGGATCAGGCGATAAACTCATCTTT
j_call: TRDJ1; d_call: -; cdr3_length: 15; clone_size: -; v_call: TRDV2; cdr3_aa: CACDTVTVSTDKLIF; cdr3_nt: TGTGCCTGTGACACCGTGACTGTTTCCACCGATAAACTCATCTTT
j_call: TRDJ3; d_call: TRDD3; cdr3_length: 20; clone_size: few; v_call: TRDV2; cdr3_aa: CACDTVLGDPSSWDTRQMFF; cdr3_nt: TGTGCCTGTGACACCGTACTGGGGGATCCCAGCTCCTGGGACACCCGTCAGATGTTTTTC
j_call: TRDJ1; d_call: -; cdr3_length: 16; clone_size: medium-sized; v_call: TRDV2; cdr3_aa: CACAPVGIGYTDKLIF; cdr3_nt: TGTGCCTGTGCCCCGGTGGGGATTGGGTACACCGATAAACTCATCTTT
j_call: TRDJ1; d_call: TRDD3; cdr3_length: 17; clone_size: medium-sized; v_call: TRDV2; cdr3_aa: CACDTGPTGGYTDKLIF; cdr3_nt: TGTGCCTGTGACACCGGACCCACTGGGGGATACACCGATAAACTCATCTTT
j_call: TRDJ1; d_call: TRDD3; cdr3_length: 19; clone_size: medium-sized; v_call: TRDV2; cdr3_aa: CACDNMMGDSRGYTDKLIF; cdr3_nt: TGTGCCTGTGACAACATGATGGGGGATTCCAGGGGGTACACCGATAAACTCATCTTT
j_call: TRDJ1; d_call: TRDD3; cdr3_length: 22; clone_size: large; v_call: TRDV1; cdr3_aa: CALGEPLFPLPVLGGNTDKLIF; cdr3_nt: TGTGCTCTTGGGGAACCCCTGTTTCCCCTACCCGTACTGGGGGGAAACACCGATAAACTCATCTTT
j_call: TRDJ1; d_call: -; cdr3_length: 17; clone_size: medium-sized; v_call: TRDV2; cdr3_aa: CACDKWGGVEDTDKLIF; cdr3_nt: TGTGCCTGTGACAAGTGGGGGGGAGTGGAAGACACCGATAAACTCATCTTT
j_call: TRDJ1; d_call: TRDD3; cdr3_length: 17; clone_size: medium-sized; v_call: TRDV2; cdr3_aa: CACDTGFWGIRSDKLIF; cdr3_nt: TGTGCCTGTGACACCGGATTCTGGGGGATACGTAGCGATAAACTCATCTTT
j_call: TRDJ1; d_call: -; cdr3_length: 20; clone_size: large; v_call: TRDV1; cdr3_aa: CALGTTTKRGFKLNTDKLIF; cdr3_nt: TGTGCTCTTGGTACGACCACAAAACGGGGTTTCAAGTTAAACACCGATAAACTCATCTTT
j_call: TRDJ1; d_call: -; cdr3_length: 16; clone_size: medium-sized; v_call: TRDV2; cdr3_aa: CACDDRRGLYTDKLIF; cdr3_nt: TGTGCCTGTGACGACCGCCGGGGGCTGTACACCGATAAACTCATCTTT
j_call: TRDJ1; d_call: TRDD3; cdr3_length: 20; clone_size: medium-sized; v_call: TRDV2; cdr3_aa: CACDPLRAGGYPKYTDKLIF; cdr3_nt: TGTGCCTGTGACCCACTACGGGCTGGGGGATACCCCAAGTACACCGATAAACTCATCTTT
j_call: TRDJ1; d_call: TRDD3; cdr3_length: 17; clone_size: medium-sized; v_call: TRDV2; cdr3_aa: CACDTDRWGIRTDKLIF; cdr3_nt: TGTGCCTGTGACACCGATCGGTGGGGGATACGGACCGATAAACTCATCTTT
j_call: TRDJ1; d_call: -; cdr3_length: 14; clone_size: -; v_call: TRDV2; cdr3_aa: CACDTGKYTDKLIF; cdr3_nt: TGTGCCTGTGACACTGGAAAGTACACCGATAAACTCATCTTT
j_call: TRDJ1; d_call: TRDD3; cdr3_length: 21; clone_size: large; v_call: TRDV2; cdr3_aa: CACDARGIPPFYQRYTDKLIF; cdr3_nt: TGTGCCTGTGACGCCCGGGGGATACCCCCGTTTTATCAACGTTACACCGATAAACTCATCTTT
j_call: TRDJ1; d_call: -; cdr3_length: 15; clone_size: medium-sized; v_call: TRDV2; cdr3_aa: CACDRRGGYTDKLIF; cdr3_nt: TGTGCCTGTGACAGGAGGGGGGGTTACACCGATAAACTCATCTTT
j_call: TRDJ1; d_call: TRDD3; cdr3_length: 22; clone_size: few; v_call: TRDV2; cdr3_aa: CACDTFISTGGQTPKHTDKLIF; cdr3_nt: TGTGCCTGTGACACCTTCATTTCTACTGGGGGACAAACCCCCAAACACACCGATAAACTCATCTTT
j_call: TRDJ1; d_call: TRDD3; cdr3_length: 22; clone_size: medium-sized; v_call: TRDV2; cdr3_aa: CACDLGMAGYPGGGYAPDKLIF; cdr3_nt: TGTGCCTGTGACCTCGGTATGGCCGGGTATCCTGGCGGGGGATACGCTCCCGATAAACTCATCTTT
j_call: TRDJ1; d_call: -; cdr3_length: 17; clone_size: medium-sized; v_call: TRDV2; cdr3_aa: CACDTGRGSGTSDKLIF; cdr3_nt: TGTGCCTGTGACACCGGGAGGGGGTCAGGGACTTCCGATAAACTCATCTTT
j_call: TRDJ1; d_call: TRDD3; cdr3_length: 14; clone_size: large; v_call: TRDV2; cdr3_aa: CACDTNTGGYELIF; cdr3_nt: TGTGCCTGTGACACTAATACTGGGGGATACGAACTCATCTTT
j_call: TRDJ1; d_call: TRDD3; cdr3_length: 17; clone_size: medium-sized; v_call: TRDV2; cdr3_aa: CACDLPGGDMYTDKLIF; cdr3_nt: TGTGCCTGTGACCTCCCCGGGGGGGATATGTACACCGATAAACTCATCTTT
j_call: TRDJ1; d_call: -; cdr3_length: 18; clone_size: medium-sized; v_call: TRDV2; cdr3_aa: CACDVPYRAGGPPDKLIF; cdr3_nt: TGTGCCTGTGACGTTCCTTACCGTGCTGGTGGGCCCCCCGATAAACTCATCTTT
j_call: TRDJ1; d_call: -; cdr3_length: 17; clone_size: large; v_call: TRDV2; cdr3_aa: CACDTNFAVPAYDKLIF; cdr3_nt: TGTGCCTGTGACACCAATTTTGCCGTACCGGCTTACGATAAACTCATCTTT
j_call: TRDJ1; d_call: TRDD3; cdr3_length: 17; clone_size: medium-sized; v_call: TRDV2; cdr3_aa: CACDTGTGGYAGDKLIF; cdr3_nt: TGTGCCTGTGACACGGGAACCGGGGGATACGCGGGCGATAAACTCATCTTT
j_call: TRDJ3; d_call: TRDD3; cdr3_length: 21; clone_size: medium-sized; v_call: TRDV2; cdr3_aa: CACDPRTGGSTSWWDTRQMFF; cdr3_nt: TGTGCCTGTGACCCACGTACTGGGGGATCTACCTCTTGGTGGGACACCCGACAGATGTTTTTC
j_call: TRDJ3; d_call: TRDD3; cdr3_length: 20; clone_size: medium-sized; v_call: TRDV2; cdr3_aa: CACDYRTGGIRDWDTRQMFF; cdr3_nt: TGTGCCTGTGACTATCGTACTGGGGGAATCCGGGACTGGGACACCCGACAGATGTTTTTC
j_call: TRDJ1; d_call: TRDD3; cdr3_length: 25; clone_size: large; v_call: TRDV2; cdr3_aa: CACEPEDRRFVDWGIRHTYTDKLIF; cdr3_nt: TGTGCCTGTGAACCCGAAGATCGTCGGTTTGTCGACTGGGGGATACGCCATACCTACACCGATAAACTCATCTTT
j_call: TRDJ1; d_call: -; cdr3_length: 20; clone_size: medium-sized; v_call: TRDV2; cdr3_aa: CACDPRWSFHLLGCTDKLIF; cdr3_nt: TGTGCCTGTGACCCTCGCTGGTCCTTCCACCTACTGGGTTGCACCGATAAACTCATCTTT
j_call: TRDJ1; d_call: -; cdr3_length: 12; clone_size: -; v_call: TRDV2; cdr3_aa: CACDQGGDKLIF; cdr3_nt: TGTGCCTGTGACCAGGGGGGCGATAAACTCATCTTT
j_call: TRDJ1; d_call: TRDD3; cdr3_length: 18; clone_size: -; v_call: TRDV2; cdr3_aa: CACDPRLGDTPYTDKLIF; cdr3_nt: TGTGCCTGTGACCCGCGACTGGGGGATACACCGTACACCGATAAACTCATCTTT